This T cell receptor (beta chain) was recovered during a study of cytomegalovirus exposure and HLA in healthy donors. Looking at the study overall: From donors who were HLA-typed, an early data release held around 80 million unique TCRs.

The PCR used 60 Vbeta and 13 Jbeta primers. Repertoires were generated with immunoSEQ multiplex PCR, while TCRdb's copy carries only in-frame clones and drops some. In the table there are more than 110,000 clones, 77% of which are singletons. As to this clone: Its antigen is as yet unknown.

Study-level findings and limits: Productive status was seen about 90% or about 30% of the time for most TCR beta V segments in an earlier analysis.

The TCR sequence derives from a woman aged 45-65 years in good health and CMV-seronegative. The sequenced material came from PBMCs.

The CDR3 DNA is TGTGCCAGCTCACCATATCTCGATGAGCAGTTCTTC. Translation gives CASSPYLDEQFF. The gene calls are TRBV18 and TRBJ2-1; no firm D call. Trimming shortened V by 2 bases and J by 8 bases, and 7 bases separated the two germline ends. This CDR3 is built from 12 residues. CDR1 and CDR2 from the germline V gene are KGHSH and LQKENI.